Sequencing of this T cell receptor (beta chain) was carried out in a study of cytomegalovirus exposure and HLA in healthy donors (dated by TCRdb to the late 2010s). In terms of the full investigation: An earlier analysis of 587 of the donors reported 276 Gb of sequence data and 117 million unique TCR beta sequences obtained from 180 million or so T cells. Among the roughly 390 genotyped donors, under 90% belonged to the genetic ancestry cluster associated with self-reported Caucasian donors. Rather than using new phenotypic data, the later analysis identified candidate immune exposures from TCR beta sequences and from how often those sequences occurred across donors. Along with the 666-subject first cohort, a separate validation cohort of over 90 different subjects was used. In a later analysis, previously published TCR beta repertoires from 600 to 850 donors were re-analyzed and high-resolution HLA genotyping was added so that TCR occurrence patterns could be studied. Both class I and class II loci were covered by HLA typing, at four-digit resolution. To predict cytomegalovirus infection status, the study combined high-throughput TCR immunosequencing, statistical association of individual TCRs with disease status, and machine learning. Every discovery cohort repertoire had been produced on one sequencing platform. The number of donors typed differed by locus, with about 629-640 for A, B, C, DRB1 and DQB1, about 500 for DQA1, under 610 for DPA1, and 400 to 490 for DPB1. The aim of the study was to test whether cataloging public T cell receptors could identify signatures of past pathogen exposure. An early release covering 550 to 650 HLA-typed donors comprised approximately 300 gigabases of sequencing data and 85 million or so unique TCR sequences. Alongside the repertoire data, information on donor age, sex, ethnicity and CMV serostatus was compiled. The T cell repertoires of 700 or so subjects were profiled by immunosequencing and related to cytomegalovirus serostatus. A handful of DR-DQ haplotypes were handled as single units for association and clustering because linkage in the cohort was strong. An earlier analysis of 500 to 650 of the donors applied high-throughput TCR beta sequencing to assess whether each TCR beta V gene segment acted as functional or pseudogenic. Among a few hundred genotyped donors of the cohort, an average of approximately 250,000 unique TCR beta nucleotide sequences were sequenced per donor, around 20% of them non-productive. A later genetic analysis used genome-wide SNP genotypes for about 60% of the 666 donors, treating that subset as a discovery cohort. Overall results and qualifications from the work: A later analysis found that TCR association rates varied across HLA loci, with DRB1 alleles showing the most associated TCRs and HLA-C alleles the fewest. When HLA alleles, especially DR and DQ, strongly co-occurred, TCR associations were difficult to assign to individual alleles. In both the original and validation cohorts, the classifier was reported to diagnose cytomegalovirus status with high specificity and sensitivity. The only immune exposure information available for the cohort was CMV serostatus. In a later analysis, HLA-associated TCR beta chains showed more clonal expansion and lower generation probabilities than non-associated chains that were equally common. In an earlier analysis of under 600 of the donors, most TCR beta V segments were observed in productive rearrangements about 87% or about 30% of the time, broadly matching IMGT annotations. Only TCR beta chains were sequenced in this cohort, and the absence of alpha or paired-chain data limited detectable features. Correlated functional status among segregating V segments might be attributable to linkage disequilibrium, but an unknown experimental factor could not be ruled out. A further reported finding was that TCR beta sequences accurately predicted the HLA-A and HLA-B alleles for most subjects in the first cohort. Because some donors lacked HLA typing at each locus, the association tests relied only on the typed subset. Some IMGT-functional V segments, including TRBV6-2 and TRBV6-3, could not be distinguished by the 87-base-pair reads and were therefore excluded. Compared with the roughly 670-donor mean, donors in an Asian-associated ancestry cluster had fewer N-insertions in productive TCRs, according to a later genetic analysis. At a false discovery rate of 0.05, a later analysis linked under 20,000 TCR beta sequences to specific HLA alleles. The earlier analysis of about 600 of the donors excluded roughly 17 rarely observed V segments, including chromosome 9 orphons, because counts were too low. In vitro tests confirmed that a few of the cytomegalovirus-associated TCR beta chains recognize cytomegalovirus antigens. According to the authors, the approach could potentially be generalized to other disease states and immunological phenotypes. Across donors, most TCR sequences were observed very rarely, whereas some public TCRs were present in many individuals. The study gave a list of 150 to 200 TCR beta chains associated with cytomegalovirus. Sequencing depth was assumed to be roughly uniform across donors in the presence/absence analyses, though that assumption may not hold. In a later analysis, most CMV-associated TCR beta chains were found to appear HLA-restricted, with HLA associations seemingly driven largely by CMV exposure. According to a later analysis, parvovirus B19, influenza, CMV and Epstein-Barr virus appeared linked to several top co-occurrence clusters. A group of highly shared sequence variants was considered likely to be a technical artifact of the sequencing pipeline. An association between a missense DCLRE1C variant and V-gene and J-gene trimming of TCR beta chains was found in a later genetic analysis and replicated in an independent cohort.

Clipping removes 1 base from V and 4 bases from J, with 2 as the unmatched junction base count. Inclusive of the bounding cysteine and phenylalanine, the CDR3 is 14 residues long. Just CDR3 DNA is preserved here, 42 bases in frame from base 1. CDR1 and CDR2 (SGHAT, FQNNGV) derive from the germline V gene. The cohort comprised approximately 700 healthy bone marrow donors. Cohort members were all nominally healthy when sampled, although unrecorded immune exposures were likely present. The donor was CMV seronegative and was included in the group of a few hundred seronegative cohort members. A peripheral blood sample was provided by each donor, and peripheral blood mononuclear cells were used for TCR beta sequencing. The Qiagen DNeasy Blood Extraction Kit was used to extract genomic DNA from the blood cell samples. The library was built by means of the immunoSEQ multiplex PCR assay. The multiplex PCR relied on a mix of 60 forward primers for TCR Vbeta segments and 13 reverse primers for TCR Jbeta segments. Amplification of the CDR3 region of rearranged TCR beta genes was performed with a multiplex PCR assay on genomic DNA. The amplified TCR beta libraries were sequenced on the Illumina HiSeq System as 87-base-pair reads. In the paper's pipeline: A later analysis tallied 70 million to 100 million unique TCR beta chains across the 610 or so repertoires, and approximately 11 million of those chains were shared by two or more donors. Raw reads were error-corrected and collapsed into unique sequences with a nearest-neighbor algorithm that merged closely related sequences to remove PCR and sequencing errors. V, D and J gene segments were assigned by aligning CDR3 sequences to IMGT reference sequences. For a sequence to be retained, a match of at least six nucleotides was required to both a V gene segment and a J gene segment. Rearrangements were called productive when the CDR3 lacked stop codons and stayed in frame with V and J; all others were non-productive. CDR3 was defined by IMGT convention, running from the second conserved V-encoded cysteine to the conserved J-encoded phenylalanine. The earlier analysis of 587 of the donors excluded sequences that lacked an unambiguous match to a single V gene segment. In an earlier analysis of 450 to 750 of the donors, a V segment was called functional when productive rearrangements were above 56.7%, and segregating when the standard deviation between donors exceeded 5%. A statistical classification framework was built for diagnosing cytomegalovirus status from the catalog of TCR beta chain sequences. V and J gene assignment, in a later analysis, came from comparing TCR nucleotide sequences with IMGT/GENE-DB human TR gene sequences. Using the TCRdist pipeline, a later analysis assigned CDR3 sequences along with most-parsimonious VDJ recombination scenarios. In a later analysis, each TCR beta chain was defined by its CDR3 amino acid sequence together with its V-gene family, and reads lacking a unique V-gene family were excluded. A later analysis removed several hundred highly shared, low-generation-probability nucleotide sequences to deal with suspected cross-contamination and a sequencing artifact. In a later analysis, a clonal expansion index for each public chain was calculated from normalized within-repertoire ranks of inferred template counts. Generation probabilities in a later analysis came from a VDJ recombination model fitted to out-of-frame rearrangements, and those results were checked against IGoR. Hypergeometric tests were used in a later analysis to score TCR-TCR, TCR-HLA and TCR-CMV co-occurrence, with a repertoire-size bias correction applied to the TCR pairs. False discovery rates were estimated in a later analysis by permuting HLA or CMV assignments 20 times. In a later analysis, co-occurring TCRs were grouped using DBSCAN, with TCRdist sequence similarity added in when clustering inside HLA-allele-positive subsets. Repertoires with fewer than 30,000 or more than 120,000 public chains were left out of co-occurrence clustering, as were about 5 repertoires with anomalous nucleotide sharing. TCRdb's version of the immuneACCESS table is confined to in-frame rearrangements and falls short of the full clone set. An unresolved V gene accounts for under half of the shortfall where checked; the remainder is of unknown origin. The V and J calls and clone size were taken over from that table, and D and trimming were inferred from the DNA. The sample contains around 140,000 clones, 88% of them found a single time. The top ten clonotypes cover around 0.51% of the sample.

To note about this clone: No cognate antigen has been identified for it. No base-level quality is on record; no much larger clone is a single base apart.

The chain joins TRBV11-2 to TRBJ2-3; a stretch of 7 junction bases matches TRBD2. The sample was PBMCs. This sequence originates from a woman aged 40 to 50 in good health and CMV-seronegative. This receptor has the CDR3 CASSLAGGPDTQYF. Read as DNA, the sequence is TGTGCCAGCAGCTTAGCGGGGGGTCCAGATACGCAGTATTTT.